The 15 T cell receptor beta chains below all came from one sample that was sequenced in a study of blood T cells in healthy people across ages. Sample-barcoded 5' priming and a J-beta primer mix drove a second PCR of roughly 7 to 11 cycles. TCRdb reprocessed the 5' RACE reads via MiXCR and lists one record per CDR3 protein. The sample lists 850,000 to 1,300,000 distinct CDR3 sequences, 40% to 55% occurring once. Sequenced input: blood. The origin of the receptors is a woman aged 60-75 years in good health.

In the case of this clonotype: An end of the junction does not agree with germline; a read error may underlie this. The chain joins TRBV5-1 to TRBJ2-1; D may correspond to TRBD1 or TRBD2 (5 bases each). The germline gives CDR1 SGHRS, CDR2 YFSETQ. The CDR3 length is 16 residues. The CDR3 loop reads CANSPNRDPHYNEQFF. In DNA, the CDR3 is TGCGCCAACAGCCCCAATCGGGACCCTCATTACAATGAGCAGTTCTTC. Full variable domain (remainder filled in from reference TRBV5-1 and TRBJ2-1): KAGVTQTPRYLIKTRGQQVTLSCSPISGHRSVSWYQQTPGQGLQFLFEYFSETQRNKGNFPGRFSGRQFSNSRSEMNVSTLELGDSALYLCANSPNRDPHYNEQFFGPGTRLTVL.

This clonotype was recorded many times. The chain has TRBV13 and TRBJ2-1; 8 nucleotides match TRBD1. CDR1 PRHDT and CDR2 FYEKMQ come from the germline V gene (reference sequence). This CDR3 contains 15 residues. With 4 bases clipped from V and 0 bases from J, the junction kept 2 bases outside the gene matches. The CDR3 DNA sequence: TGTGCCAGCAGCTGGGGACAGGCCTCCTACAATGAGCAGTTCTTC. It yields the protein CASSWGQASYNEQFF.

This clonotype has a handful of counts. The rearrangement joins TRBV4-1 to TRBJ1-1; D not certain. V was clipped by 0 bases and J by 7 bases, with 9 bases between them. Germline V gene sequence: CDR1 MGHRA, CDR2 YSYEKL. This CDR3 spans 13 amino acids. The CDR3 DNA reads as TGCGCCAGCAGCCAAGATGGGCAGCGTGAAGCTTTCTTT. This encodes CASSQDGQREAFF.

V is TRBV7-9 and J is TRBJ1-4; 10 positions match TRBD1. Trimming at V came to 1 base and at J to 5 bases, leaving 4 bases not matched to a gene. Germline-derived CDR1 and CDR2 are SEHNR and FQNEAQ (reference sequence). The length of the CDR3 is 16 residues. CDR3 protein: CASSLVRGQGNEKLFF. The CDR3 nucleotides are TGTGCCAGCAGCTTAGTTCGGGGACAGGGGAATGAAAAACTGTTTTTT. The variable domain in full, with the rest retrieved from reference TRBV7-9 and TRBJ1-4, is DTGVSQNPRHKITKRGQNVTFRCDPISEHNRLYWYRQTLGQGPEFLTYFQNEAQLEKSRLLSDRFSAERPKGSFSTLEIQRTEQGDSAMYLCASSLVRGQGNEKLFFGSGTQLSVL.

This clonotype came up a few times. V and J are TRBV12-3 or TRBV12-4 and TRBJ1-2; possible D gene TRBD1, 6 bases. This CDR3 is built from 13 residues. V was trimmed by 7 bases and J by 1 base, leaving 10 bases between them. The CDR3, as DNA: TGTGCCAGCACCCTACAGGGTAACTATGGCTACACCTTC. This gives the protein CASTLQGNYGYTF.

The chain links TRBV4-1 to TRBJ2-5; 7 nucleotides align to TRBD1. The CDR3 loop spans 13 amino acids. Germline-derived CDR1 and CDR2 are MGHRA and YSYEKL. Trimming took 2 bases from V and 11 from J; bases not matched to a gene: 8. In nucleotides, the CDR3 is TGCGCCAGCAGCCAACAAATCGAGGGACAGCAGTACTTC. It codes for CASSQQIEGQQYF.

This clonotype turned up a few times. V is TRBV4-1 and J is TRBJ2-5; 10 bases align to TRBD1. Gene TRBJ2-7 matches the end of the DNA better, so the J call may be wrong. The CDR3 is 14 amino acids. Germline CDR1 MGHRA, CDR2 YSYEKL. The CDR3 region has the DNA TGCGCCAGCAGCCAAGGGACAGGGGGTATCGAGCAGTACTTC. Translating gives CASSQGTGGIEQYF.

The chain recombines TRBV7-9 with TRBJ2-3; D remains unclear. The length of the CDR3 is 13 residues. V lost 5 bases and J 6 bases, leaving 12 bases between the germline ends. Germline V gene lookup returns CDR1 SEHNR and CDR2 FQNEAQ (reference sequence). CDR3 loop: CASSPYEVDTQYF. The CDR3 region has the DNA TGTGCCAGCAGCCCTTACGAAGTGGATACGCAGTATTTT.

This clonotype appeared a few times. The gene calls are TRBV5-6 and TRBJ2-4; 9 bases line up with TRBD1. The V segment lost 7 bases and the J segment 1 base; nucleotides outside the gene matches: 3. The CDR3 has 14 amino acids. Germline V gene data show CDR1 as SGHDT and CDR2 as YYEEEE. The CDR3: CASLGQGAKNIQYF. The CDR3 bases are TGTGCCAGCTTAGGACAGGGGGCCAAAAACATTCAGTACTTC.

This chain joins TRBV6-6 and TRBJ2-3; possibly TRBD2 for D (5 bases). There are 13 residues in the CDR3. Trimming stripped 5 bases from V and 5 bases from J, with 11 bases between. The germline V gene encodes CDR1 MNHNY and CDR2 SVGAGI (reference sequence). The CDR3 sequence: CASSDYPGDTQYF. The CDR3 bases are TGTGCCAGCAGTGACTATCCGGGAGATACGCAGTATTTT.

Turning to this clonotype: Being one base from a much bigger clone, this may be a read error. The V call is TRBV7-8, the J call TRBJ1-5; 7 nucleotides match TRBD1. Germline-derived CDR1 and CDR2 are SGHVS and FQNEAQ. CDR3 length equals 16 residues. CDR3 sequence reads: CASRPGGMSSNQPRHF. In DNA form, the CDR3 reads TGTGCCAGCAGGCCAGGGGGAATGAGTAGCAATCAGCCCCGGCATTTT.

CDR3 sequence: CASSGLLGPYNEQFF. In DNA, the CDR3 is TGTGCCAGCAGTGGCCTTTTGGGGCCATACAATGAGCAGTTCTTC. The gene calls are TRBV2 and TRBJ2-1, with D possibly being TRBD1 (5 bases). Germline V gene sequence: CDR1 SNHLY, CDR2 FYNNEI. Trimming shortened V by 4 bases and J by 4 bases, and 14 bases separated the two germline ends. The CDR3 contains 15 residues.

In its sample, this clonotype was seen a few times. The chain employs TRBV10-1 and TRBJ2-1, with D unresolved. V was shortened by 4 bases and J by 5 bases, with 9 bases between the two germline ends. The CDR3 length is 13 residues. CDR1 and CDR2 from the germline V gene are WNHNN and SYGVQD (reference sequence). CDR3 protein: CASSVTRNNEQFF. As DNA, the CDR3 is TGCGCCAGCAGTGTGACCAGAAACAATGAGCAGTTCTTC.

V and J are TRBV7-9 and TRBJ2-7; 7 bases map to TRBD1. The CDR3 is 15 amino acids. CDR1 and CDR2 (germline): SEHNR, FQNEAQ (reference sequence). Losses at the gene ends were 5 bases for V and 1 base for J; bases not matched to a gene: 8. The CDR3: CASSHLPGQSYEQYF. The CDR3 region has the DNA TGTGCCAGCAGCCATTTGCCGGGACAGTCCTACGAGCAGTACTTC.

This clonotype occurred a few times. The chain links TRBV29-1 to TRBJ2-7; 8 nucleotides agree with TRBD2. The germline V gene encodes CDR1 SQVTM and CDR2 ANQGSEA. V was pared by 0 bases and J by 7 bases, with 5 bases of the junction left unmatched. CDR3 length: 13 amino acids. CDR3: CSVEEVSGGEQYF. DNA of the CDR3: TGCAGCGTTGAAGAGGTCTCGGGGGGGGAGCAGTACTTC.